This T cell receptor beta chain was sequenced for a study of shared clonotypes between healthy human individuals. Study summary: Each donor contributed plates that comprised three CD4 naive, three CD4 memory, two CD8 naive and one CD8 memory. Study-wide findings and caveats: Inspection by rarefaction showed sorted-subset sequencing to be incomplete despite large depth.

The donor cohort consisted entirely of Caucasian adults residing in Nashville, Tennessee. Unmatched junction bases numbered 6, after V lost 5 bases and J lost 7 bases. Per germline, CDR1 ENHRY and CDR2 SYGVKD. CDR3 length: 14 residues. Assay used: immunoSEQ multiplex PCR; TCRdb lists only in-frame clones, some missing. The table records 2 million to 2.5 million clones, approximately 93% of them present only once. This clone occurred once. Its antigen remains unidentified. The rearrangement links TRBV10-3 to TRBJ2-7; the match to TRBD1 covers 12 bases. The sequencing sample was made of naive CD4+ T cells from PBMCs. The subset here: CD45RA+ positively selected. The source is a young man in good health. Some clones in this sample may be carry-over from other donors' samples. The DNA of the CDR3 is TGTGCCATCAGTACGGGACAGGGGGCGCTTGAGCAGTACTTC. It yields the protein CAISTGQGALEQYF.